This is a list of T cell receptor beta chains from one sample in a study of blood T cell repertoires in COVID-19. Sequenced by immunoSEQ multiplex PCR; TCRdb stores in-frame clones only, minus some. The repertoire holds some 150,000 clones, with around four fifths as singletons. The material sequenced was peripheral blood. These receptors all come from a human donor in a cohort sampled during active COVID-19. Each CDR3 is given with its conserved first and last residue. A D gene is named only where the DNA matches it firmly. The size entry is marked missing in some rows and otherwise reads once, few, many or a size class.

TRBV3-1/TRBV3-2	-	-	TRBJ1-6	CASSPSLTDSSYNSPLHF	TGTGCCAGCAGCCCCTCTCTGACAGACAGCTCCTATAATTCACCCCTCCACTTT
TRBV19	-	-	TRBJ1-2	CASSAGQVYGYTF	TGTGCCAGTAGTGCGGGTCAGGTCTATGGCTACACCTTC
TRBV7-2	TRBD1	once	TRBJ1-3	CASSLTGPGSGHTIYF	TGTGCCAGCAGCTTGACAGGGCCGGGGTCGGGGCACACCATATATTTT
TRBV9	-	-	TRBJ1-1	CASSADINSEAFF	TGTGCCAGCAGCGCGGACATAAACTCTGAAGCTTTCTTT
TRBV3-1/TRBV3-2	TRBD1	-	TRBJ2-7	CASSQGGQGGSYEQYF	TGTGCCAGCAGCCAAGGGGGACAGGGGGGATCCTACGAGCAGTACTTC
TRBV6-1	-	-	TRBJ1-5	CASSEAWQFNQPQHF	TGTGCCAGCAGTGAAGCGTGGCAGTTCAATCAGCCCCAGCATTTT
TRBV6-4	TRBD1	-	TRBJ2-5	CASSDFGQGEYQETQYF	TGTGCCAGCAGTGACTTCGGACAGGGGGAATACCAAGAGACCCAGTACTTC
TRBV2	TRBD1	-	TRBJ1-5	CASSRTGGSNQPQHF	TGTGCCAGCAGCAGGACAGGGGGTAGCAATCAGCCCCAGCATTTT
TRBV2	-	once	TRBJ2-1	CASSVQSYEQFF	TGTGCCAGCAGTGTTCAGTCCTATGAGCAGTTCTTC
TRBV3-1/TRBV3-2	TRBD2	-	TRBJ2-3	CASSQGNGGVADTQYF	TGTGCCAGCAGCCAAGGGAACGGGGGGGTCGCAGATACGCAGTATTTT
TRBV29-1	-	-	TRBJ2-7	CSVARADGPYEQYF	TGCAGCGTTGCCCGAGCGGACGGGCCTTACGAGCAGTACTTC
TRBV6-1	TRBD2	-	TRBJ2-2	CASREGTSGSTGELFF	TGTGCCAGCAGGGAAGGGACTAGCGGGAGCACCGGGGAGCTGTTTTTT
TRBV28	TRBD1	-	TRBJ1-2	CASSTGGAYGYTF	TGTGCCAGCAGCACAGGGGGCGCCTATGGCTACACCTTC
TRBV10-3	-	-	TRBJ2-3	CAILDRSDTQYF	TGTGCCATCCTCGATAGATCAGATACGCAGTATTTT
TRBV2	-	-	TRBJ1-5	CASSDVRLSNQPQHF	TGTGCCAGCAGTGATGTGCGTCTTAGCAATCAGCCCCAGCATTTT
TRBV18	-	-	TRBJ1-2	CASSPPTGDYGYTF	TGTGCCAGCTCACCACCGACAGGAGACTATGGCTACACCTTC
TRBV28	TRBD2	-	TRBJ2-2	CASSSSSGATYTGELFF	TGTGCCAGCAGTTCCTCTAGCGGGGCAACATACACCGGGGAGCTGTTTTTT
TRBV30	TRBD2	-	TRBJ2-1	CAWSMGLDLNEQFF	TGTGCCTGGAGTATGGGACTAGATCTCAATGAGCAGTTCTTC
TRBV27	-	-	TRBJ2-3	CASSSPGFTDTQYF	TGTGCCAGCAGCTCCCCTGGCTTTACGGATACGCAGTATTTT
TRBV14	-	-	TRBJ1-2	CASSQTGGLGLGYTF	TGTGCCAGCAGCCAGACGGGGGGCCTCGGTCTTGGCTACACCTTC
TRBV4-2	-	few	TRBJ2-7	CASSLGGDRVDEQYF	TGTGCCAGCAGCCTCGGGGGCGACAGGGTGGACGAGCAGTACTTC
TRBV7-9	-	-	TRBJ2-7	CASSSTGYEQYF	TGTGCCAGCAGCTCGACAGGCTACGAGCAGTACTTC